This T cell receptor beta chain was documented in a study of blood T cell repertoires in COVID-19. Background on the study: Acute-phase and convalescent COVID-19 samples originated in the United States, Italy and Spain. T cells, B-cell-depleted T cells, or PBMCs provided the cDNA or gDNA that served as material.

This clone occurred once. This CDR3 comprises 14 residues. In germline, CDR1 is MNHNY, CDR2 SVGAGI (reference sequence). Between the trimmed V and J ends, which lost 7 bases and 3 bases, there was a span of 16 bases. Per the original data handling: From reference gene primer amplification, estimates of nucleated cell counts were derived. The data were produced by immunoSEQ multiplex PCR, yet TCRdb's version contains in-frame clones alone and is incomplete. The V and J calls and the clone size are those of that table, but D and trimming were determined from the DNA. The data contain about 290,000 clones, over 80% of them singletons.

The sequence was collected from a woman aged 45-59 years with active or convalescent COVID-19. The sequencing sample was made of peripheral blood. This sequence joins TRBV6-6 and TRBJ2-7, with D perhaps TRBD2 (6 bases). The CDR3 sequence is CASTAGPHRYEQYF. For the CDR3, the DNA is TGTGCCAGCACCGCGGGACCCCACCGCTACGAGCAGTACTTC.